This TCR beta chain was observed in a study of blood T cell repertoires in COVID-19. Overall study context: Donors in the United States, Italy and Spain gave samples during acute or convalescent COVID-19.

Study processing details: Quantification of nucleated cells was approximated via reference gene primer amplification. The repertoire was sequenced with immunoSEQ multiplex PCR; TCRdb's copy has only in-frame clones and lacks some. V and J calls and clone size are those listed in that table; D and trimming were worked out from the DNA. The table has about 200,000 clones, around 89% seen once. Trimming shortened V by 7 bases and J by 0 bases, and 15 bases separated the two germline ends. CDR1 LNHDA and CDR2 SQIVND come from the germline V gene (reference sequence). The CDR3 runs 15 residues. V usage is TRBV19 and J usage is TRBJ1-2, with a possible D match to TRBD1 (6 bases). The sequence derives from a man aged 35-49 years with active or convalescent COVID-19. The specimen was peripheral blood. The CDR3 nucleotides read TGTGCCAGTAACATCGGGACAAAGACTAACTATGGCTACACCTTC. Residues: CASNIGTKTNYGYTF.